One and the same sample provided the 8 T cell receptor beta chains below, sequenced in a study of T cell responses to AZD1222 COVID-19 vaccine. TCRdb's table, derived via immunoSEQ multiplex PCR, lists solely in-frame clones and lacks some. The sample gives roughly 170,000 clones, around 93% of which show up once; 1.5% to 2% is in the top ten. The sequencing used peripheral blood, collected on day 0 of AZD1222 vaccination. These receptors all come from an adult in good health.

The chain employs TRBV7-8 and TRBJ1-5; weak D call: TRBD1 (6 bases). Trimming took 5 bases from V and 7 from J, leaving 21 bases between them. From germline, CDR1 is SGHVS and CDR2 FQNEAQ. This CDR3 has 16 amino acids. CDR3 residues: CASSLSQGALNQPQHF. DNA for the CDR3: TGTGCCAGCAGCCTTTCACAGGGTGCCCTAAACCAGCCCCAGCATTTT.

The V and J genes are TRBV9 and TRBJ2-1; TRBD2 is a possible D gene (6 bases). The CDR3 extends over 15 amino acids. Trimming shortened V by 4 bases and J by 3 bases, and 14 bases separated the two germline ends. Germline lookup yields CDR1 SGDLS and CDR2 YYNGEE. The CDR3 DNA follows: TGTGCCAGCAGCCTATTAGCGGAGAACTACAATGAGCAGTTCTTC. Translating gives CASSLLAENYNEQFF.

This chain links TRBV11-1 with TRBJ2-7, with TRBD1 matching over 10 bases. Germline V gene sequence: CDR1 SGHAT, CDR2 FQDESV (reference sequence). This CDR3 has 13 amino acids. The ends lost 3 bases at V and 6 bases at J; junction bases unmatched: 2. CDR3 in amino acids: CASSLTGGREQYF. CDR3 sequence (DNA): TGTGCCAGCAGCTTGACAGGGGGCCGCGAGCAGTACTTC.

The V call is TRBV7-6, the J call TRBJ1-2; tentatively, D is TRBD1 (6 bases). Looked up from germline, CDR1 is SGHVS and CDR2 is FNYEAQ. The V end was cut by 3 bases, the J end by 2 bases, with 16 bases between. CDR3 length: 16 residues. The CDR3 protein is CASSFDAQGRNYGYTF. The CDR3 bases are TGTGCCAGCAGCTTCGACGCTCAGGGGAGAAACTATGGCTACACCTTC.

The chain is built from TRBV6-5 and TRBJ1-6; TRBD1 is a possible D gene (5 bases). Per the germline V gene, CDR1 is MNHEY and CDR2 is SVGAGI. The CDR3 is 13 amino acids. Trimming stripped 8 bases from V and 7 bases from J, with 12 bases between. The CDR3 nucleotides read TGTGCCAGCTGGGGCGAGGGGAATTCACCCCTCCACTTT. Translated, it gives CASWGEGNSPLHF.

The chain couples TRBV6-1 to TRBJ1-1; 9 nucleotides align to TRBD1. This CDR3 has 15 amino acids. Germline V gene sequence: CDR1 MNHNS, CDR2 SASEGT. V lost 3 bases and J lost 4; bases outside the gene matches: 6. The CDR3: CASSEDRGVGTEAFF. The CDR3 region has the DNA TGTGCCAGCAGTGAGGACAGGGGAGTGGGCACTGAAGCTTTCTTT.

This clone was picked up a small number of times. V gene TRBV5-4 combines with J gene TRBJ2-7; either TRBD1 or TRBD2 may supply D (5 bases each). Trimming removed 0 bases from V and 4 bases from J, with 11 bases in between. The V gene's germline CDR1 is SGHNT and CDR2 YYREEE (reference sequence). The CDR3 is 14 residues long. This CDR3 is CASSLVPGSYEQYF. CDR3 nucleotides: TGTGCCAGCAGCTTGGTTCCAGGGAGTTACGAGCAGTACTTC.

The genes are TRBV20-1 and TRBJ1-2; 10 bases are shared with TRBD1. There are 16 residues in the CDR3. V shed 3 bases, J shed 6 bases, and the junction held 13 bases outside the gene matches. The germline gives CDR1 DFQATT, CDR2 SNEGSKA (reference sequence). In DNA form, the CDR3 reads TGCAGTGCTAGTTTACTTCCGGGACAGGGGCCTGATGGCTACACCTTC. Translation: CSASLLPGQGPDGYTF.